One sample yielded the 15 T cell receptor beta chains listed below, sequenced in a study. One entry per CDR3 protein, called by TCRdb with MiXCR from the RT-PCR reads. This sample has about 680,000 distinct CDR3 sequences; approximately 15% occur once, and the top ten carry just over 3.5%. Material: memory CD4+ T cells from blood. Source of these receptors: a female donor in good health, serving as a healthy control.

The chain combines TRBV3-1 with TRBJ1-1; a weak D match, TRBD1 (6 bases). The CDR3 contains 13 residues. Trimming removed 4 bases from V and 5 bases from J, with 11 bases in between. Germline V lookup: CDR1 LGHDT, CDR2 YNNKEL (reference sequence). The CDR3: CASSLGAETEAFF. The CDR3 DNA sequence: TGTGCCAGCAGCCTGGGGGCGGAAACTGAAGCTTTCTTT.

This chain uses TRBV5-6 with TRBJ1-6; TRBD1 agrees at 8 bases. The CDR3 extends over 15 amino acids. The V and J ends lost 2 bases and 15 bases, in that order; junction bases with no gene match: 13. Per germline, CDR1 SGHDT and CDR2 YYEEEE. The CDR3 region has the DNA TGTGCCAGCAGCTTTTTTGGACAGGGATCTCAGAACCTCCACTTT. This codes for CASSFFGQGSQNLHF.

The V gene is TRBV3-1, the J gene TRBJ1-1; D may be TRBD1 (5 bases). Germline V gene lookup returns CDR1 LGHDT and CDR2 YNNKEL (reference sequence). The CDR3 is made up of 14 amino acids. V was trimmed by 1 base and J by 2 bases, leaving 8 bases between them. This CDR3 reads CASSQVGVNTEAFF. The CDR3 coding sequence is TGTGCCAGCAGCCAAGTAGGGGTAAACACTGAAGCTTTCTTT.

The sample holds a few counts of this clonotype. The chain employs TRBV3-1 and TRBJ2-2; D not certain. Germline CDR1 reads LGHDT; CDR2 reads YNNKEL (reference sequence). The CDR3 length is 14 residues. V lost 5 bases and J lost 1, with 8 bases in between. As DNA, the CDR3 is TGTGCCAGCAGCGAACAGTTGAACACCGGGGAGCTGTTTTTT. Its protein product is CASSEQLNTGELFF.

V and J are TRBV5-1 and TRBJ2-2; D is perhaps TRBD1 (7 bases). In germline, CDR1 is SGHRS, CDR2 YFSETQ. The CDR3 covers 13 residues. The V gene lost 10 bases and the J gene lost 4 bases, with 14 bases spanning the gap. Written as DNA, the CDR3 is TGCGCCGGGAGGACAGGATCCACCGGGGAGCTGTTTTTT. This encodes CAGRTGSTGELFF.

The chain carries TRBV20-1 and TRBJ2-6; tentative D call: TRBD1 (6 bases). The CDR3 totals 16 residues. Trimming took off 6 bases at V and 0 bases at J, with 15 bases between the two ends. Germline lookup yields CDR1 DFQATT and CDR2 SNEGSKA (reference sequence). The CDR3 sequence: CSAAQGTYSGANVLTF. CDR3 nucleotide sequence: TGCAGTGCCGCACAGGGCACCTACTCTGGGGCCAACGTCCTGACTTTC.

This sequence joins TRBV11-1 and TRBJ2-7; D might be TRBD1 (6 bases). The germline V gene encodes CDR1 SGHAT and CDR2 FQDESV (reference sequence). Trimming stripped 6 bases from V and 9 bases from J, with 24 bases between. This CDR3 has 15 amino acids. The CDR3: CASRPTQGQEVRQYF. Written as DNA, the CDR3 is TGTGCCAGCAGACCTACTCAGGGGCAAGAAGTTCGGCAGTACTTC.

This clonotype was detected ten times or more. This rearrangement joins TRBV5-1 to TRBJ1-2, with 11 bases identical to TRBD1. Germline V gene lookup returns CDR1 SGHRS and CDR2 YFSETQ. The CDR3 length is 16 residues. V was pared by 4 bases and J by 5 bases, with 10 bases of the junction left unmatched. CDR3 DNA: TGCGCCAGCAGCCCAGGACAGGGGGCGCGTTCTTATGGCTACACCTTC. This translates into CASSPGQGARSYGYTF.

This clonotype occurred a few times. This chain links TRBV28 with TRBJ2-5; weak D call: TRBD1 (6 bases). This CDR3 contains 15 residues. V lost 3 bases and J 2 bases, leaving 13 bases between the germline ends. CDR1 MDHEN and CDR2 SYDVKM come from the germline V gene. The CDR3 coding sequence is TGTGCCAGCAGTTTGGGAACAGGGTGGCAAGAGACCCAGTACTTC. Protein sequence: CASSLGTGWQETQYF.

This clonotype was counted many times. This chain joins TRBV30 and TRBJ2-4; D perhaps matches TRBD1 (7 bases). V was shortened by 0 bases and J by 7 bases, with 10 bases between the two germline ends. The CDR3 sequence is 13 residues long. Per the germline V gene, CDR1 is GTSNPN and CDR2 is SVGIG (reference sequence). This chain's CDR3 is CAWSVAGGNIQYF. CDR3 DNA sequence: TGTGCCTGGAGTGTTGCAGGGGGGAACATTCAGTACTTC.

The chain joins TRBV6-1 to TRBJ1-1, with D unclear. The V gene's germline CDR1 is MNHNS and CDR2 SASEGT. This CDR3 region has 13 residues. Trimming removed 1 base from V and 1 base from J, with 4 bases in between. The CDR3 nucleotides are TGTGCCAGCAGTGAAGTTGCGAACACTGAAGCTTTCTTT. Its translation is CASSEVANTEAFF.

This clonotype was observed many times. The rearrangement joins TRBV12-3 or TRBV12-4 to TRBJ2-5; D might be TRBD1 (6 bases). V was clipped by 1 base and J by 5 bases, with 11 bases between them. The CDR3 extends over 14 amino acids. Written as DNA, the CDR3 is TGTGCCAGCAGTTTAGTACAGGGAGTGGAGACCCAGTACTTC. This codes for CASSLVQGVETQYF.

This clonotype was seen repeatedly, ten times or more. The chain is built from TRBV6-5 and TRBJ2-2; possible D gene TRBD1, 6 bases. The CDR3 totals 15 residues. The germline V gene encodes CDR1 MNHEY and CDR2 SVGAGI. V dropped 6 bases and J dropped 4 bases, with 15 bases sitting between them. The CDR3 region has the DNA TGTGCCAGCAGGCCACAGGGTTGGGGCACCGGGGAGCTGTTTTTT. This codes for CASRPQGWGTGELFF.

This clonotype was recorded at least ten times. This chain links TRBV29-1 with TRBJ2-2; 13 nucleotides align to TRBD2. Germline assignment: CDR1 SQVTM and CDR2 ANQGSEA. Germline trimming cut 4 bases from V and 2 bases from J; bases unmatched to any gene: 7. The CDR3 runs to 17 residues. The CDR3 here is CSVGTSGGLGNTGELFF. DNA of the CDR3: TGCAGCGTTGGGACTAGCGGGGGACTGGGAAACACCGGGGAGCTGTTTTTT.

This clonotype was seen only a few times. This chain connects TRBV6-1 to TRBJ1-5, with D uncertain. Germline V gene lookup returns CDR1 MNHNS and CDR2 SASEGT. The CDR3 runs to 12 residues. Trimming took off 2 bases at V and 6 bases at J, with 5 bases between the two ends. The CDR3 is CASSELVQPQHF. The CDR3 DNA is TGTGCCAGCAGTGAACTAGTTCAGCCCCAGCATTTT.